The 24 T cell receptor beta chains given below trace back to one sample, sequenced in a study of memory CD4+ T cells and cytomegalovirus serostatus. Using immunoSEQ multiplex PCR, the repertoire was profiled, and TCRdb retains in-frame clones only, with some absent. Among under 50,000 clones listed, 70% to 75% were seen once. The sort gate was single viable CD3+CD4+CD8-CD45RO+ cells for memory CD4+ T cells. Material for sequencing was memory CD4+ T cells from blood. Receptor source: an adult in good health and CMV-seropositive.

The CDR3 nucleotides are TGTGCCAGCAGCTTAGGCTCATCTAGGGACTATGGCTACACCTTC. Translation gives CASSLGSSRDYGYTF. This chain joins TRBV7-2 and TRBJ1-2; D unresolved. CDR1 and CDR2 from the germline V gene are SGHTA and FQGNSA. V was pared by 1 base and J by 3 bases, with 12 bases between. This CDR3 contains 15 residues.

The chain couples TRBV7-2 to TRBJ2-7, with TRBD2 matching over 11 bases. Germline values: CDR1 SGHTA, CDR2 FQGNSA. V gave up 3 bases and J gave up 7 bases; unmatched junction bases: 11. The CDR3 sequence is 16 residues long. This CDR3 is CASSFSSGGRLGEQYF. CDR3 in DNA: TGTGCCAGCAGCTTTTCTAGCGGGGGGCGCTTGGGGGAGCAGTACTTC.

The rearrangement uses TRBV18 and TRBJ2-3, with D unclear. CDR3 length: 14 residues. The germline V gene has CDR1 KGHSH and CDR2 LQKENI. Trimming cost V 0 bases and J 4 bases, with 8 bases left between them. CDR3 nucleotide sequence: TGTGCCAGCTCACCACCTGTATATCCAGATACGCAGTATTTT. It specifies CASSPPVYPDTQYF.

The chain links TRBV4-1 to TRBJ2-1; 9 bases are a match to TRBD2. Germline V lookup: CDR1 MGHRA, CDR2 YSYEKL. This CDR3 has 15 amino acids. Trimming cost V 1 base and J 3 bases; bases outside gene matches: 1. CDR3 region: CASSQGLADYNEQFF. The CDR3 DNA sequence: TGCGCCAGCAGCCAAGGACTAGCGGACTACAATGAGCAGTTCTTC.

This clone was recorded once. V is TRBV5-5 and J is TRBJ1-1, with D perhaps TRBD1 (5 bases). Trimming removed 2 bases from V and 2 bases from J, with 13 bases in between. CDR3 length: 15 amino acids. Germline-derived CDR1 and CDR2 are SGHKS and YYEKEE (reference sequence). The CDR3 region is CASSFFGRVNTEAFF. The CDR3 coding sequence is TGTGCCAGCAGCTTTTTCGGCAGGGTAAACACTGAAGCTTTCTTT.

V is TRBV6-4 and J is TRBJ1-1; 8 bases are shared with TRBD1. The germline V gene has CDR1 MRHNA and CDR2 SNTAGT. With 8 bases clipped from V and 4 bases from J, the junction kept 6 bases outside the gene matches. The CDR3 totals 13 residues. The DNA for the CDR3 is TGTGCCAGCCGACTAACAGGGGGCACTGAAGCTTTCTTT. It encodes CASRLTGGTEAFF.

The J gene is TRBJ2-7, the V gene TRBV2, with 15 bases identical to TRBD2. The CDR3 sequence is 16 residues long. The germline CDR1 and CDR2 sequences are SNHLY and FYNNEI. The V gene end was trimmed by 10 bases and the J gene end by 4 bases; junction bases not matched to a gene: 11. The CDR3 DNA reads TGTGCCATCTCGGGACTAGCGGGGGGACGTCAATACGAGCAGTACTTC. It is translated as CAISGLAGGRQYEQYF.

In this sample, this clone turned up once. The DNA for the CDR3 is TGCGCCAGCAGCTTGCTTCCGGGGGGCCAAGAGACCCAGTACTTC. Encoded protein: CASSLLPGGQETQYF. The rearrangement links TRBV5-1 to TRBJ2-5; TRBD2 aligns across 7 bases. The CDR3 spans 15 residues. Trimming removed 1 base from V and 1 base from J; junction bases left unmatched: 4. Germline CDR1 SGHRS, CDR2 YFSETQ.

The chain carries TRBV6-6 and TRBJ2-3; D is possibly TRBD2 (6 bases). Trimming removed 10 bases from V and 7 bases from J, with 18 bases in between. There are 13 residues in the CDR3. Germline CDR1 reads MNHNY; CDR2 reads SVGAGI (reference sequence). The CDR3 loop reads CATTRGSLNTQYF. Here the CDR3 DNA reads TGTGCCACGACCCGGGGGAGCCTAAATACGCAGTATTTT.

This clone was observed a few times. DNA of the CDR3: TGCGCCAGCAGCCCGGGACAGAACGAGCAGTACTTC. Protein: CASSPGQNEQYF. The genes are TRBV5-1 and TRBJ2-7, with 7 bases identical to TRBD1. The junction had 3 bases not matched to a gene; V was cut back by 4 bases and J by 5 bases. The CDR3 has 12 residues. CDR1 and CDR2 (germline): SGHRS, YFSETQ.

The chain links TRBV6-5 to TRBJ1-6, with 8 bases lining up with TRBD1. Per the germline V gene, CDR1 is MNHEY and CDR2 is SVGAGI. Losses at the gene ends were 5 bases for V and 4 bases for J; bases not matched to a gene: 4. The CDR3 is 15 amino acids. CDR3 DNA: TGTGCCAGCAGTAAGAGGACAGGGTATAATTCACCCCTCCACTTT. Amino acid sequence: CASSKRTGYNSPLHF.

The chain employs TRBV5-4 and TRBJ2-3; 7 positions agree with TRBD2. The CDR3 runs to 15 residues. V gave up 4 bases and J gave up 1 base; unmatched junction bases: 6. CDR1 and CDR2 (germline): SGHNT, YYREEE (reference sequence). Here the CDR3 DNA reads TGTGCCAGCAGCCGTCCGGGGGGTCGCACAGATACGCAGTATTTT. Its protein product is CASSRPGGRTDTQYF.

This clone appeared a few times. The chain has TRBV20-1 and TRBJ1-4; D unresolved. This CDR3 is 10 amino acids long. The V end lost 2 bases, the J end lost 9 bases, and 4 bases lay between the germline ends. The germline CDR1 and CDR2 sequences are DFQATT and SNEGSKA (reference sequence). CDR3 protein: CSARFQKLFF. CDR3 nucleotide sequence: TGCAGTGCTAGATTCCAAAAACTGTTTTTT.

This sequence joins TRBV4-1 and TRBJ1-2, with 9 bases aligning to TRBD1. The CDR3 runs to 15 residues. Germline V CDR1 and CDR2: MGHRA, YSYEKL. The ends lost 2 bases at V and 6 bases at J; junction bases unmatched: 7. CDR3 in DNA: TGCGCCAGCAGCCAAACAGGGGGCGGAGGAAATGGCTACACCTTC. It translates to CASSQTGGGGNGYTF.

This chain links TRBV5-4 with TRBJ2-1, with TRBD2 as a possible D gene (6 bases). The CDR3 contains 14 residues. Germline V gives CDR1 SGHNT, CDR2 YYREEE (reference sequence). Trimming pared 1 base from V and 7 bases from J, leaving 12 bases between. The CDR3 coding sequence is TGTGCCAGCAGCTTGATAGGTGGGGGGAATGAGCAGTTCTTC. Encoded protein: CASSLIGGGNEQFF.

The chain recombines TRBV6-5 with TRBJ1-3; D is possibly TRBD1 (5 bases). Germline CDR1 and CDR2: MNHEY and SVGAGI. V lost 6 bases to trimming and J lost 2 bases, with 14 bases between them. The CDR3 length is 15 residues. The CDR3 DNA is TGTGCCAGCAGAGATCCGAGGGACCCTGGAAACACCATATATTTT. Translated: CASRDPRDPGNTIYF.

This clone appeared a few times. This sequence joins TRBV5-3 and TRBJ2-3; TRBD1 aligns across 11 bases. TRBV5-3 is an open reading frame whose function is uncertain. This CDR3 has 18 amino acids. V lost 4 bases, J lost 0 bases, and 10 bases stayed unmatched. CDR3 loop: CARSVSGQGGKSTDTQYF. The CDR3 DNA reads TGTGCCAGAAGCGTCTCGGGACAGGGGGGTAAAAGCACAGATACGCAGTATTTT.

The chain is built from TRBV6-5 and TRBJ1-2; possibly TRBD1 for D (6 bases). The V end was cut by 6 bases, the J end by 4 bases, with 12 bases between. CDR3 length: 13 amino acids. The germline V gene encodes CDR1 MNHEY and CDR2 SVGAGI. CDR3 in amino acids: CASSQQGGYGYTF. CDR3 nucleotide sequence: TGTGCCAGCAGCCAACAGGGCGGCTATGGCTACACCTTC.

This rearrangement joins TRBV18 to TRBJ2-7; tentative D call: TRBD1 (6 bases). The CDR3 contains 15 residues. V was shortened by 3 bases and J by 0 bases, with 12 bases between the two germline ends. Germline CDR1 and CDR2: KGHSH and LQKENI. The CDR3 is CASSPRQATSYEQYF. The CDR3 nucleotides are TGTGCCAGCTCACCCCGACAGGCGACCTCCTACGAGCAGTACTTC.

The chain joins TRBV6-5 to TRBJ2-5; TRBD2 matches 8 bases. The J segment lost 7 bases and the V segment lost 6 bases, leaving 10 bases of the junction unmatched. The CDR3 totals 14 residues. Looked up from germline, CDR1 is MNHEY and CDR2 is SVGAGI. The CDR3 here is CASRPRGGWGTQYF. Written as DNA, the CDR3 is TGTGCCAGCAGGCCACGGGGGGGCTGGGGGACCCAGTACTTC.

The rearrangement links TRBV7-2 to TRBJ2-1, with TRBD2 identical over 9 bases. Germline CDR1 and CDR2: SGHTA and FQGNSA. Losses at the gene ends were 2 bases for V and 9 bases for J; bases not matched to a gene: 8. The CDR3 consists of 15 residues. The CDR3, as DNA: TGTGCCAGCAGCTTATTCGATAGCGGGGGAGGTGAGCAGTTCTTC. The encoded protein is CASSLFDSGGGEQFF. Looking up the rest from reference TRBV7-2 and TRBJ2-1 gives the full variable domain: GAGVSQSPSNKVTEKGKDVELRCDPISGHTALYWYRQSLGQGLEFLIYFQGNSAPDKSGLPSDRFSAERTGGSVSTLTIQRTQQEDSAVYLCASSLFDSGGGEQFFGPGTRLTVL.

This chain connects TRBV5-6 to TRBJ2-5, with 7 bases fitting TRBD1. The V segment lost 1 base and the J segment 4 bases; nucleotides outside the gene matches: 13. This CDR3 comprises 17 residues. The germline gives CDR1 SGHDT, CDR2 YYEEEE. The CDR3 sequence is CASSLRWSGGWGETQYF. The DNA for the CDR3 is TGTGCCAGCAGCTTGAGATGGTCAGGGGGATGGGGAGAGACCCAGTACTTC.

This clone has a single count. The chain employs TRBV12-5 and TRBJ2-3; 8 positions agree with TRBD2. CDR3 size: 12 residues. V was pared by 2 bases and J by 8 bases, with 0 bases of the junction left unmatched. The germline V gene has CDR1 LGHNT and CDR2 FRNRAP. CDR3 in DNA: TGTGCTAGTGGTTTGAGCGGGGGTACGCAGTATTTT. This codes for CASGLSGGTQYF.

The rearrangement uses TRBV10-3 and TRBJ2-7; a possible D gene is TRBD1 (7 bases). Germline assignment: CDR1 ENHRY and CDR2 SYGVKD. V shed 8 bases and J shed 0 bases, with 11 bases lying between them. The CDR3 length is 13 residues. DNA of the CDR3: TGTGCCATCCGACAGGGAGGCTCCTACGAGCAGTACTTC. The encoded protein is CAIRQGGSYEQYF.